These 7 T cell receptor beta chains came from one sample sequenced in a study of blood T cells in healthy people across ages. PCR was performed a second time for about 6 to 12 cycles using a sample-barcoded 5' primer and a J-beta primer mix. Each CDR3 protein gets one entry after TCRdb re-called the 5' RACE reads with MiXCR. The sample consists of hundreds of thousands of distinct CDR3 sequences, roughly 44% of them appearing once. Sample: blood. These receptor sequences come from a man aged 55 to 69 in good health.

As for this clonotype: Germline and junction disagree at one end, which may indicate a read error. This sequence joins TRBV7-9 and TRBJ2-1; no clear D. Germline lookup yields CDR1 SEHNR and CDR2 FQNEAQ (reference sequence). The CDR3 is 13 residues long. The CDR3 DNA is TGTGCCAGCAGCGTAGCCCAGCCACAGGAGCAGTTCTTC. Its protein is CASSVAQPQEQFF.

The chain employs TRBV5-1 and TRBJ2-7, with TRBD2 identical over 9 bases. Germline CDR1 is SGHRS and CDR2 is YFSETQ. CDR3 length: 15 residues. V gave up 0 bases and J gave up 2 bases; unmatched junction bases: 3. The CDR3 DNA reads as TGCGCCAGCAGCTTGGTTGGCGGGGGGGCCTACGAGCAGTACTTC. Its translation: CASSLVGGGAYEQYF. Using reference TRBV5-1 and TRBJ2-7 for the parts outside the CDR3, the full variable domain is KAGVTQTPRYLIKTRGQQVTLSCSPISGHRSVSWYQQTPGQGLQFLFEYFSETQRNKGNFPGRFSGRQFSNSRSEMNVSTLELGDSALYLCASSLVGGGAYEQYFGPGTRLTVT.

The chain has TRBV25-1 and TRBJ1-2; D may be TRBD1 (5 bases). The CDR3 spans 14 residues. Trimming stripped 4 bases from V and 4 bases from J, with 13 bases between. In germline, CDR1 is MGHDK, CDR2 SYGVNS. CDR3 protein: CASSGLGGVYGYTF. In DNA form, the CDR3 reads TGTGCCAGCAGTGGCCTCGGGGGGGTCTATGGCTACACCTTC.

The rearrangement joins TRBV18 to TRBJ2-3; tentative D call: TRBD2 (6 bases). The ends were cut back, 2 bases at V and 4 bases at J, with 7 bases in the middle. The CDR3 contains 13 residues. The V gene's germline CDR1 is KGHSH and CDR2 LQKENI. The chain's CDR3 is CASSPAGSDTQYF. The CDR3 nucleotides read TGTGCCAGCTCACCAGCGGGGTCAGATACGCAGTATTTT.

This clonotype was picked up a small number of times. This rearrangement joins TRBV2 to TRBJ2-6, with TRBD1 matching over 8 bases. The germline V gene encodes CDR1 SNHLY and CDR2 FYNNEI. The CDR3 consists of 12 residues. Here the CDR3 reads CTQGAGANVLTF. The DNA of the CDR3 is TGTACACAGGGGGCTGGGGCCAACGTCCTGACTTTC.

This clonotype appeared a few times. The chain has TRBV4-2 and TRBJ1-6; TRBD1 might be the D (5 bases). From germline, CDR1 is LGHNA and CDR2 YNFKEQ. Trimming took 2 bases from V and 7 from J, leaving 18 bases between them. The CDR3 is 17 residues long. CDR3 sequence: CASSQPPTETGNSPLHF. CDR3 sequence (DNA): TGTGCCAGCAGCCAACCCCCGACAGAAACCGGGAATTCACCCCTCCACTTT.

This clonotype was observed a few times. V gene TRBV18 combines with J gene TRBJ2-3; possible D gene TRBD2, 6 bases. Trimming cost V 6 bases and J 1 base, with 17 bases left between them. Germline lookup yields CDR1 KGHSH and CDR2 LQKENI. The CDR3 contains 16 residues. This CDR3 is CASSQFGDSGTDTQYF. The CDR3, as DNA: TGTGCCAGCTCGCAATTCGGGGACTCAGGCACAGATACGCAGTATTTT.